The clone carrying this TCR beta chain was seen just once. The sample carries other DNA sequences with the same CDR3. This entry belongs to a study of shared clonotypes between healthy human individuals. TCRdb keeps only in-frame clones here, not all; method: immunoSEQ multiplex PCR. The sample lists 2 million to 2.5 million clones; 92% were seen once. The CDR3 length is 12 residues. Trimming stripped 4 bases from V and 1 base from J, with 7 bases between. Germline CDR1 is GTSNPN and CDR2 is SVGIG (reference sequence). The receptor was derived from a man aged 18-30 years in good health. Some clones in this sample may be carry-over from other donors' samples. Sequencing was carried out using naive CD4+ T cells from PBMCs. The subset was: CD45RA+ positively selected. The chain combines TRBV30 with TRBJ1-1; no definite D call. The DNA for the CDR3 is TGTGCCTGGACAGGATCGAACACTGAAGCTTTCTTT. It specifies CAWTGSNTEAFF.